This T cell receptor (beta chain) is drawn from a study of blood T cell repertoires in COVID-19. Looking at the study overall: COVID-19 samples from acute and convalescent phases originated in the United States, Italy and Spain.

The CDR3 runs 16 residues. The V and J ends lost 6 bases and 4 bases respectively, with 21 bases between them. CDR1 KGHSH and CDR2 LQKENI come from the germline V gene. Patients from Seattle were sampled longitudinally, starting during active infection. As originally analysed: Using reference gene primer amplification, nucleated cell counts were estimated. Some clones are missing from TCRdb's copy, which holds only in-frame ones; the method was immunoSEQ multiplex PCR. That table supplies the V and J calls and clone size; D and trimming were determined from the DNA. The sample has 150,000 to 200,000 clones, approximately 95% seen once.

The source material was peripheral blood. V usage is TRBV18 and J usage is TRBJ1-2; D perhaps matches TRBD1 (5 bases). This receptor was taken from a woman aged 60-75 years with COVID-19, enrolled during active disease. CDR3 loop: CASSPSGASGPYGYTF. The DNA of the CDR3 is TGTGCCAGCTCTCCTAGCGGGGCGTCAGGTCCCTATGGCTACACCTTC.